Given below is one TCR beta chain in context. Its specificity is not known. Assay: immunoSEQ multiplex PCR; the TCRdb copy retains only in-frame clones and omits some. The sample has over 2 million clones; roughly 96% are singletons. The data were taken from a study of shared clonotypes between healthy human individuals. Study context: There were three CD4 naive, three CD4 memory, two CD8 naive and one CD8 memory plates per donor.

General study findings and limits: Sequencing depth was predicted to influence how clonotypes are shared among donors.

V gave up 2 bases and J gave up 1 base, with 11 bases separating them. Germline CDR1 is MNHNS and CDR2 is SASEGT. The CDR3 is 15 residues long. Naive CD45RA+ and memory CD45RA-negative subsets were split from CD4+ cells. The chain links TRBV6-1 to TRBJ1-1; D possibly corresponds to TRBD1 (5 bases). The sequenced sample was naive CD4+ T cells sorted from blood. The sample's subset: CD45RA+ positively selected. The sequence came from a young man in good health. The CDR3 DNA is TGTGCCAGCAGTGAATTAGCTGGGGCGAACACTGAAGCTTTCTTT. The encoded protein is CASSELAGANTEAFF.